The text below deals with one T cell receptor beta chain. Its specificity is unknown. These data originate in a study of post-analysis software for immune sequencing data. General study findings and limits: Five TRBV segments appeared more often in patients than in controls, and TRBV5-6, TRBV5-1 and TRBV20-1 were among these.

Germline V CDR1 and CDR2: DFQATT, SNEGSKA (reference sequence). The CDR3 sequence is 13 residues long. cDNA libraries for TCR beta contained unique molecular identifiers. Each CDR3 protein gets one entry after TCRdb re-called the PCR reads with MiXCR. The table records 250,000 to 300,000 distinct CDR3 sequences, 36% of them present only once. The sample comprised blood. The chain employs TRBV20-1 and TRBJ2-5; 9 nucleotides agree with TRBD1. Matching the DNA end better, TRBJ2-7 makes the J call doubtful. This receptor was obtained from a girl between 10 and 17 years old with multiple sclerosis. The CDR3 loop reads CSAPGQGNGEQYF. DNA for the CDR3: TGCAGTGCCCCGGGACAGGGTAATGGCGAGCAGTACTTC.